This note documents a single T cell receptor beta chain sequence. The antigen is undetermined. TCR beta VDJ and CDR3 were profiled, and genomic DNA was the template. Each CDR3 protein gets one entry after TCRdb re-called the reads with MiXCR. The sample holds about 180,000 distinct CDR3 sequences, nearly 65% seen once. This record comes from a study of CD8+CD57+ T cells in acquired aplastic anemia. The study's findings and limits: The number of CD8+ CDR3 sequences shared by patients and controls was approximately 31. The CD8+ Simpson's diversity of patients and controls was not significantly different.

For sequencing, patients were chosen who had shown expansion of CD8+CD57+ cells by flow cytometry. Severe acquired aplastic anemia affected all patients. The CDR3 loop spans 15 amino acids. CDR1 SNHLY and CDR2 FYNNEI come from the germline V gene. Unmatched junction bases numbered 9, after V lost 7 bases and J lost 5 bases. The TCR sequence derives from a human donor with aplastic anemia. This chain uses TRBV2 with TRBJ2-7, with 12 bases identical to TRBD2. Sequencing was done on a sample of sorted CD4+, CD8+, or CD8+CD57+ T cells (not recorded which) from PBMCs. The CDR3 sequence is CASTSASGGADEQYF. In nucleotides, the CDR3 is TGTGCCAGCACCTCCGCTAGCGGGGGGGCAGACGAGCAGTACTTC.